The 17 T cell receptor beta chains below come from one sample, sequenced in a study of CD8 T cells in ankylosing spondylitis. Study conclusions and caveats: Blood from ankylosing spondylitis patients appeared to carry a characteristic roughly 8-variant TCR beta motif.

A single record per CDR3 protein comes from TCRdb applying MiXCR to the 5' RACE reads. The table records more than 600,000 distinct CDR3 sequences, around a fifth of them present only once. No cognate antigen is known for these TCRs. Source material: blood, either unsorted or a sorted T cell fraction (not recorded which). Every receptor here comes from a male donor with ankylosing spondylitis.

Only a few counts were recorded for this clonotype. The chain couples TRBV29-1 to TRBJ1-1; D is unclear. Per germline, CDR1 SQVTM and CDR2 ANQGSEA. The CDR3 spans 12 residues. V lost 6 bases to trimming and J lost 1 base, with 9 bases between them. CDR3 in amino acids: CSVVRPNTEAFF. The CDR3 DNA sequence: TGCAGCGTCGTACGGCCGAACACTGAAGCTTTCTTT.

Only a few counts were recorded for this clonotype. The chain carries TRBV12-3 or TRBV12-4 and TRBJ2-1, with D perhaps assigned TRBD1 or TRBD2 (5 bases each). The CDR3 spans 17 residues. Trimming cost V 6 bases and J 0 bases, with 18 bases left between them. The DNA of the CDR3 is TGTGCCAGCAGGTATACGGGGACCGAGGGCTCCTACAATGAGCAGTTCTTC. Protein: CASRYTGTEGSYNEQFF.

The chain couples TRBV21-1 to TRBJ1-5; the DNA was not used to check the table's D call, TRBD1. TRBV21-1 corresponds to a pseudogene. The CDR3 has 16 amino acids. Written as DNA, the CDR3 is TGTTCCAGCTGGCGGACAGGATACCACGGGAGTCAGCCCCAGCATTTT. Translated, it gives CSSWRTGYHGSQPQHF.

This rearrangement joins TRBV9 to TRBJ2-3; 12 bases align to TRBD2. V was pared by 4 bases and J by 0 bases, with 3 bases of the junction left unmatched. This CDR3 has 16 residues. Looked up from germline, CDR1 is SGDLS and CDR2 is YYNGEE. The CDR3 DNA reads TGTGCCAGCAGCATTGGACTAGCGGGAAGCACAGATACGCAGTATTTT. It translates to CASSIGLAGSTDTQYF.

This clonotype was counted only a few times. The rearrangement uses TRBV6-1 and TRBJ2-2, with 11 bases identical to TRBD1. The length of the CDR3 is 15 residues. The junction had 9 bases not matched to a gene; V was cut back by 8 bases and J by 7 bases. Germline V CDR1 and CDR2: MNHNS, SASEGT. The CDR3 DNA reads as TGTGCCAGCCGCACGGACAGGGGGCAGAACGGGGAGCTGTTTTTT. Translation gives CASRTDRGQNGELFF.

At least ten counts were recorded for this clonotype. The chain couples TRBV6-2 or TRBV6-3 to TRBJ1-2; 8 bases are a match to TRBD1. CDR1 and CDR2 from the germline V gene are MNHEY and SVGEGT. The J segment lost 5 bases and the V segment lost 7 bases, leaving 27 bases of the junction unmatched. The length of the CDR3 is 20 residues. The CDR3 DNA follows: TGTGCCAGCACCAACGGATGGGACGGGACAGGAAGAAGCAAACCTTATGGCTACACCTTC. Its translation: CASTNGWDGTGRSKPYGYTF.

The chain employs TRBV2 and TRBJ2-3; unclear D gene. The CDR3 covers 14 residues. Germline CDR1 reads SNHLY; CDR2 reads FYNNEI. Trimming took 6 bases from V and 0 from J, leaving 10 bases between them. For the CDR3, the DNA is TGTGCCAGCAGCGTCTACCAGAGCACAGATACGCAGTATTTT. Amino acid sequence: CASSVYQSTDTQYF.

The chain recombines TRBV19 with TRBJ1-5; tentatively, D is TRBD1 (5 bases). Trimming pared 4 bases from V and 3 bases from J, leaving 10 bases between. The germline V gene encodes CDR1 LNHDA and CDR2 SQIVND (reference sequence). The CDR3 contains 14 residues. The CDR3: CASSKGRDNQPQHF. Here the CDR3 DNA reads TGTGCCAGTAGTAAGGGCAGGGACAATCAGCCCCAGCATTTT. The variable domain in full, with the rest retrieved from reference TRBV19 and TRBJ1-5, is DGGITQSPKYLFRKEGQNVTLSCEQNLNHDAMYWYRQDPGQGLRLIYYSQIVNDFQKGDIAEGYSVSREKKESFPLTVTSAQKNPTAFYLCASSKGRDNQPQHFGDGTRLSIL.

This clonotype was seen a handful of times. The rearrangement uses TRBV7-3 and TRBJ1-1, with 7 bases fitting TRBD1. The CDR3 sequence is 15 residues long. Germline V gene data show CDR1 as SGHTA and CDR2 as FQGTGA. With V trimmed by 4 bases and J by 5 bases, 10 bases remained unmatched. CDR3 bases: TGTGCCAGCAGCTCGGGACAGCTTCCGGGGACTGAAGCTTTCTTT. It encodes CASSSGQLPGTEAFF.

This clonotype was counted between two and nine times. The V and J genes are TRBV6-5 and TRBJ2-3; 12 nucleotides align to TRBD2. This CDR3 has 16 amino acids. V trimming: 0 bases; J trimming: 5 bases; junction bases outside the gene matches: 3. Germline V gene sequence: CDR1 MNHEY, CDR2 SVGAGI. CDR3 sequence: CASSYSPSGGVDTQYF. Written as DNA, the CDR3 is TGTGCCAGCAGTTACTCTCCTAGCGGGGGGGTAGATACGCAGTATTTT.

This sequence joins TRBV12-3 or TRBV12-4 and TRBJ2-1; 14 bases line up with TRBD2. The V and J ends lost 0 bases and 9 bases, in that order; junction bases with no gene match: 4. CDR3 length: 16 residues. CDR3 in DNA: TGTGCCAGCAGTTTAGCGGGGACTAGCGGGAGTCCTGAGCAGTTCTTC. Translated: CASSLAGTSGSPEQFF.

The chain carries TRBV5-1 and TRBJ2-3, with 7 bases lining up with TRBD1. Germline CDR1 is SGHRS and CDR2 is YFSETQ. This CDR3 has 17 amino acids. V lost 2 bases to trimming and J lost 2 bases; unmatched junction nucleotides: 11. The CDR3 protein is CASSFSWGTANTDTQYF. DNA of the CDR3: TGCGCCAGCAGCTTCTCGTGGGGGACAGCGAACACAGATACGCAGTATTTT.

This clonotype was detected a few times. The chain joins TRBV20-1 to TRBJ1-6, with D unresolved. Trimming removed 4 bases from V and 14 bases from J, with 15 bases in between. Germline CDR1 DFQATT, CDR2 SNEGSKA (reference sequence). The CDR3 consists of 12 residues. CDR3 in DNA: TGCAGTGCTAAAGTCCAGGCGAGGTCCCTCCACTTT. It translates to CSAKVQARSLHF.

The chain recombines TRBV7-8 with TRBJ2-1; 13 bases line up with TRBD2. Unmatched junction bases numbered 6, after V lost 3 bases and J lost 7 bases. The germline V gene encodes CDR1 SGHVS and CDR2 FQNEAQ. The CDR3 runs to 16 residues. CDR3 residues: CASSLTSGGPRNEQFF. CDR3 DNA sequence: TGTGCCAGCAGCTTGACTAGCGGGGGGCCCCGGAATGAGCAGTTCTTC.

This chain connects TRBV30 to TRBJ1-1, with D unclear. Trimming took off 3 bases at V and 5 bases at J, with 7 bases between the two ends. CDR3 length: 11 amino acids. Germline values: CDR1 GTSNPN, CDR2 SVGIG (reference sequence). CDR3 sequence: CAWRRGTEAFF. The CDR3 coding sequence is TGTGCCTGGAGGCGAGGGACTGAAGCTTTCTTT.

This clonotype was seen only a few times. The DNA for the CDR3 is TGTGCCAGCAGCACCCGTACTGGAAACACCATATATTTT. Translating gives CASSTRTGNTIYF. The chain employs TRBV11-2 and TRBJ1-3; D is ambiguous. This CDR3 is built from 13 residues. The germline V gene encodes CDR1 SGHAT and CDR2 FQNNGV. Deletions cut 5 bases from V and 2 bases from J, with 7 bases between.

This clonotype was seen more than once but under ten times. This rearrangement joins TRBV27 to TRBJ2-3; D may be TRBD2 (7 bases). The CDR3 spans 14 residues. CDR1 is MNHEY and CDR2 is SMNVEV in the germline V gene (reference sequence). V lost 5 bases and J lost 7, with 16 bases in between. The DNA for the CDR3 is TGTGCCAGCAGTATGGGGGGGCCCCCATATACGCAGTATTTT. Encoded protein: CASSMGGPPYTQYF.